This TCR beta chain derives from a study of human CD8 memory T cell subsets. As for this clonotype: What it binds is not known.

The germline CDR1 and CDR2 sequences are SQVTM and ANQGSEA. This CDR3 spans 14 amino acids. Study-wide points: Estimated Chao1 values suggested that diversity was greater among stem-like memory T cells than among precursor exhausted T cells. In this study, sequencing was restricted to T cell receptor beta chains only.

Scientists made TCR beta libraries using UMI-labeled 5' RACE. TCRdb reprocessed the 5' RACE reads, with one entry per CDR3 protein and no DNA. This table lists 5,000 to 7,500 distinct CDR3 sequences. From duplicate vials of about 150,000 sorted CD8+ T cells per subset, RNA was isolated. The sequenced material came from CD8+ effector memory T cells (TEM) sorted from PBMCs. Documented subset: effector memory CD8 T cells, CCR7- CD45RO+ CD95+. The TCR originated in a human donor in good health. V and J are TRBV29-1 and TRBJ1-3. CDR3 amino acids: CSVEWGGSGNTIYF.